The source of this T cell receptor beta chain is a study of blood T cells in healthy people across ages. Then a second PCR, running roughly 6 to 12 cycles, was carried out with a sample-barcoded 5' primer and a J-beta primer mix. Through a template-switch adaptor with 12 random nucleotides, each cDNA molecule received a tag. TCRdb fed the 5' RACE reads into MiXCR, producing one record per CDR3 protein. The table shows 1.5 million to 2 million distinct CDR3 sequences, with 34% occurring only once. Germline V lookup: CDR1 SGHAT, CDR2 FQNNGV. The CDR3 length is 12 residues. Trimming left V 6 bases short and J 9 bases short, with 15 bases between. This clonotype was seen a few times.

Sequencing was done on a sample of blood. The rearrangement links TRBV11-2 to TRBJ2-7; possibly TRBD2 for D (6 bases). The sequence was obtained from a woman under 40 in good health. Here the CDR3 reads CASSWWGDGQYF. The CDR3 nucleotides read TGTGCCAGCAGTTGGTGGGGGGACGGGCAGTACTTC.